The clone carrying this T cell receptor beta chain was recorded once. This CDR3 comprises 16 residues. The ends lost 0 bases at V and 4 bases at J; junction bases unmatched: 5. CDR1 and CDR2 (germline): LNHNV, YYDKDF (reference sequence). These data are taken from a study of blood T cell repertoires in COVID-19. TCRdb keeps only in-frame clones here, not all; method: immunoSEQ multiplex PCR. Of approximately 240,000 clones in the sample, about 82% were seen once. This sequence was found in a woman in her fifties or sixties with active or convalescent COVID-19. This rearrangement joins TRBV15 to TRBJ2-1, with 8 nucleotides matching TRBD2. The material sequenced was peripheral blood. The CDR3 DNA is TGTGCCACCAGCAGAGACGGAGCGGGAGCATACAATGAGCAGTTCTTC. Translation gives CATSRDGAGAYNEQFF.